This T cell receptor (beta chain) originates from a study of T-cell reconstitution after alpha-beta-depleted transplantation in children. Overall study results and limits: Reportedly, only several hundred clones from non-depleted graft cells drove alpha-beta T-cell counts at about two months.

The TCRbeta library was prepared with unique molecular identifiers. Each CDR3 protein is one row after TCRdb ran MiXCR on the PCR reads. The data show around 960,000 distinct CDR3 sequences, around 30% seen once. This clonotype was seen a few times. Its antigen is unknown. The CDR3 consists of 19 residues. V was pared by 0 bases and J by 4 bases, with 13 bases of the junction left unmatched. CDR1 is SGDLS and CDR2 is YYNGEE in the germline V gene. V is TRBV9 and J is TRBJ2-4; 10 bases are a match to TRBD1. This receptor was identified in a boy under three years old who had a stem cell transplant for SCID, so the T cells may come from the graft donor. Material: PBMCs, mostly from graft donor cells, obtained 360 days after TCRalphabeta/CD19-depleted stem cell transplant. CDR3 DNA: TGTGCCAGCAGCGTAGGCCCCCCGGGACAGGGGAAGGGGAAAAACATTCAGTACTTC. This sequence encodes CASSVGPPGQGKGKNIQYF.